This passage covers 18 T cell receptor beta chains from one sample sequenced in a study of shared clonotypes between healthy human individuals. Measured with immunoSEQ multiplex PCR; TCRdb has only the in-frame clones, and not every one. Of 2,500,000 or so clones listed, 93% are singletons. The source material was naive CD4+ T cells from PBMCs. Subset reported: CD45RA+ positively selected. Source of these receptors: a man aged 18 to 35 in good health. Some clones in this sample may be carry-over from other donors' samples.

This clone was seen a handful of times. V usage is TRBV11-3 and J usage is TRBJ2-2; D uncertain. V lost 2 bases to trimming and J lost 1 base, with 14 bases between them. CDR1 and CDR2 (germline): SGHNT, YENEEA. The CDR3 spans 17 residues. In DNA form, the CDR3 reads TGTGCCAGCAGCTTAAGAGGTGGCAGGAGGAACACCGGGGAGCTGTTTTTT. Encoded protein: CASSLRGGRRNTGELFF.

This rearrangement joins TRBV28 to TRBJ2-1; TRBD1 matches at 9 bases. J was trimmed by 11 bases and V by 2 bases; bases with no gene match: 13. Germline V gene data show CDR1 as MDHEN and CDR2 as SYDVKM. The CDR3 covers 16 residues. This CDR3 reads CASSLRGTGITSKQFF. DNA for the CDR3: TGTGCCAGCAGTTTACGGGGGACAGGGATTACTTCCAAGCAGTTCTTC. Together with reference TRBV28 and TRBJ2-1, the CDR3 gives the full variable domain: DVKVTQSSRYLVKRTGEKVFLECVQDMDHENMFWYRQDPGLGLRLIYFSYDVKMKEKGDIPEGYSVSREKKERFSLILESASTNQTSMYLCASSLRGTGITSKQFFGPGTRLTVL.

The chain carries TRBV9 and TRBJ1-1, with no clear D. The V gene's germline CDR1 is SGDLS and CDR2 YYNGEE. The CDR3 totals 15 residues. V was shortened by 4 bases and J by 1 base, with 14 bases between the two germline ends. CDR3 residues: CASSPRHSRNTEAFF. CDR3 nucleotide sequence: TGTGCCAGCAGCCCCCGACATTCTAGGAACACTGAAGCTTTCTTT.

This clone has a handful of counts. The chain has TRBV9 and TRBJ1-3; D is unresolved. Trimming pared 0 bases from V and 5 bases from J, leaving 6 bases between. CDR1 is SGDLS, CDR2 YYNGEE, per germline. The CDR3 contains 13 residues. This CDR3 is CASSVGVRNTIYF. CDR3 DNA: TGTGCCAGCAGCGTAGGAGTTCGAAACACCATATATTTT.

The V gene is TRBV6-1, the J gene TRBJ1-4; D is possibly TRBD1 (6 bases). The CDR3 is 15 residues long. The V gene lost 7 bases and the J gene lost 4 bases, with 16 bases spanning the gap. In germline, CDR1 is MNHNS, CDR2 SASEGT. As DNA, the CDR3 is TGTGCCAGCAAGCCAGGACAGACTAATAATGAAAAACTGTTTTTT. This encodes CASKPGQTNNEKLFF.

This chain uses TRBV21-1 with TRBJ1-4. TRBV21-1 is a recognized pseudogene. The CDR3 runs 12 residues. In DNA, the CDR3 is TGTGCCAGCAGCCGATTAAATGAAAAACTGTTTTTT. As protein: CASSRLNEKLFF.

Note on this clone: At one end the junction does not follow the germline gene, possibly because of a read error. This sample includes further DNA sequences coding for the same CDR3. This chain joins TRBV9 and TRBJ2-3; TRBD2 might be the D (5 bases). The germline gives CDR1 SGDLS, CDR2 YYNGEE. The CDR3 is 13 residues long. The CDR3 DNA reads TGTGCCAGTAGCGTAGGCGGCCTAGATACGCAGTATTTT. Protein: CASSVGGLDTQYF.

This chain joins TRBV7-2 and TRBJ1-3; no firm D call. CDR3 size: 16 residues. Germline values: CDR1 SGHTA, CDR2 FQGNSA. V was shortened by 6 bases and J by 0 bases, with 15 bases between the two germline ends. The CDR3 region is CASRPAGQSSGNTIYF. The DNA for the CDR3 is TGTGCCAGCAGACCGGCCGGGCAGAGCTCTGGAAACACCATATATTTT. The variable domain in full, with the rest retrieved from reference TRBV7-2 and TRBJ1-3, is GAGVSQSPSNKVTEKGKDVELRCDPISGHTALYWYRQSLGQGLEFLIYFQGNSAPDKSGLPSDRFSAERTGGSVSTLTIQRTQQEDSAVYLCASRPAGQSSGNTIYFGEGSWLTVV.

The CDR3 bases are TGTGCCAGCAACCAACAGAGGTTTAAGTACTTC. Amino acid sequence: CASNQQRFKYF. This chain links TRBV6-5 with TRBJ2-7; no clear D gene. This CDR3 spans 11 amino acids. Germline CDR1 MNHEY, CDR2 SVGAGI. Deletions cut 7 bases from V and 11 bases from J, with 15 bases between.

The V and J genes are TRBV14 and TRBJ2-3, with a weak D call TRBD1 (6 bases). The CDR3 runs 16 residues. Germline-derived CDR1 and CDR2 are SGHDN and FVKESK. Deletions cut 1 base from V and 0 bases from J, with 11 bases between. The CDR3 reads CASSQGRGGSTDTQYF. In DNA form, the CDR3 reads TGTGCCAGCAGCCAAGGACGTGGGGGCAGCACAGATACGCAGTATTTT.

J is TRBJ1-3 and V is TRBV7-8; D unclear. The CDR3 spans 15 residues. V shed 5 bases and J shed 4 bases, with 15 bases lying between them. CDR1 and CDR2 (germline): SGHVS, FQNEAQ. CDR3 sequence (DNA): TGTGCCAGCAGCGGCCGCTTGGTAGAGGGAAACACCATATATTTT. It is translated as CASSGRLVEGNTIYF.

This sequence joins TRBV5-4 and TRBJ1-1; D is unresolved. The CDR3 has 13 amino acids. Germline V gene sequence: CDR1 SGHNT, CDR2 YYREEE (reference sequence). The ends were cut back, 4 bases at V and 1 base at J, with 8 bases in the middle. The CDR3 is CASSGRSNTEAFF. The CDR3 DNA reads TGTGCCAGCAGCGGCCGGTCGAACACTGAAGCTTTCTTT.

CDR3 nucleotide sequence: TGTGCCAGCAGCTTAGGCCCCCCCACAGATACGCAGTATTTT. Protein sequence: CASSLGPPTDTQYF. The chain has TRBV11-3 and TRBJ2-3, with unresolved D. V lost 1 base to trimming and J lost 2 bases, with 7 bases between them. The CDR3 consists of 14 residues. CDR1 SGHNT and CDR2 YENEEA come from the germline V gene.

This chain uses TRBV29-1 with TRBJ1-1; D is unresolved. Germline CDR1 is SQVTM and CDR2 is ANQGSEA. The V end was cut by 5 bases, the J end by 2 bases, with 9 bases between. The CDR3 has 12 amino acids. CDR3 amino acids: CSVIPLNTEAFF. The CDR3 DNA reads TGCAGCGTTATCCCTCTAAACACTGAAGCTTTCTTT.

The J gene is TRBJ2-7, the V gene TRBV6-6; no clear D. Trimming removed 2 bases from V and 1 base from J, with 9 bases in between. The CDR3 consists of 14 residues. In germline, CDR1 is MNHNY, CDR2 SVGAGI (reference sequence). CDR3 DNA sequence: TGTGCCAGCAGTTACGCGGACGGTTCCTACGAGCAGTACTTC. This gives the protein CASSYADGSYEQYF.

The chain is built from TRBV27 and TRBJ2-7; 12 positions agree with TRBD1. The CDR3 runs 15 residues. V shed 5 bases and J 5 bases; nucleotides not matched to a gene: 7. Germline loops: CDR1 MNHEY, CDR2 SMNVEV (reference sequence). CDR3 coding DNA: TGTGCCAGCAGTAGAATCGGGACAGGGGGCCACGAGCAGTACTTC. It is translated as CASSRIGTGGHEQYF.

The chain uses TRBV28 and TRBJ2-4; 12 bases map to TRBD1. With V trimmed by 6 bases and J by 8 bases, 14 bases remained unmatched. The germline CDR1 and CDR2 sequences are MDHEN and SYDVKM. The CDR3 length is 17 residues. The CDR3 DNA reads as TGTGCCAGCAGCCCAGCGGGACAGGGGGCCGTGGGGGACATTCAGTACTTC. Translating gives CASSPAGQGAVGDIQYF.

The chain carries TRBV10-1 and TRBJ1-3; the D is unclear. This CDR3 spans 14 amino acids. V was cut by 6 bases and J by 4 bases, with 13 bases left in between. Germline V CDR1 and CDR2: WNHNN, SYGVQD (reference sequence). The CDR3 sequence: CASRDSQSGNTIYF. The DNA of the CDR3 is TGCGCCAGCAGGGACTCACAAAGCGGAAACACCATATATTTT.